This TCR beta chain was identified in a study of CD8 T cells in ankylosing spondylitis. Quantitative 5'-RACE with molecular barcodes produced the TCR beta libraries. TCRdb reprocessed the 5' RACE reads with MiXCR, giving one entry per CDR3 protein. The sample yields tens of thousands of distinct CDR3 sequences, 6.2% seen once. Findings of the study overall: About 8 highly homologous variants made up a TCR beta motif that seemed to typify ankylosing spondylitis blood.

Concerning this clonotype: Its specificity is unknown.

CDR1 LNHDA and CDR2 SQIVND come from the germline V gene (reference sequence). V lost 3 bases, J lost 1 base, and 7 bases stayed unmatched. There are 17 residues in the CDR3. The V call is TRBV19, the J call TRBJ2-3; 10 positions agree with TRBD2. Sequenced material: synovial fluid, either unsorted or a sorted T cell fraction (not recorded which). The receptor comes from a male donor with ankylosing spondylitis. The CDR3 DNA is TGTGCCAGTAGTATTTTTTTTGGGACTAGCGGCACAGATACGCAGTATTTT. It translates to CASSIFFGTSGTDTQYF. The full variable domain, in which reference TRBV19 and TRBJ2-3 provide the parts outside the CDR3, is DGGITQSPKYLFRKEGQNVTLSCEQNLNHDAMYWYRQDPGQGLRLIYYSQIVNDFQKGDIAEGYSVSREKKESFPLTVTSAQKNPTAFYLCASSIFFGTSGTDTQYFGPGTRLTVL.